These T cell receptor beta chains were read from a single sample in a study of blood T cell repertoires in COVID-19. Profiled with immunoSEQ multiplex PCR; TCRdb holds only in-frame clones, not every one. In the table there are some 250,000 clones, roughly 80% of which are singletons. The source material was peripheral blood. Source of these receptors: a man aged 50 to 59 with active or convalescent COVID-19. The CDR3 runs from the conserved cysteine through the conserved F or W. Fields, in order: V gene, J gene, CDR3 protein.

V gene: TRBV5-8
J gene: TRBJ2-3
CDR3 protein: CATGLAGISTDTQYF

V gene: TRBV25-1
J gene: TRBJ2-3
CDR3 protein: CASRGGVSTDTQYF

V gene: TRBV5-4
J gene: TRBJ2-2
CDR3 protein: CASSLGTSGAGTGELFF

V gene: TRBV13
J gene: TRBJ2-3
CDR3 protein: CASSLRLAGAGTDTQYF

V gene: TRBV30
J gene: TRBJ2-2
CDR3 protein: CAWSRKTGNTGELFF

V gene: TRBV2
J gene: TRBJ2-1
CDR3 protein: CASSLATGSSYNEQFF

V gene: TRBV6-5
J gene: TRBJ1-1
CDR3 protein: CASNSGQGENTEAFF

V gene: TRBV19
J gene: TRBJ1-2
CDR3 protein: CASSPRGVRYGYTF

V gene: TRBV7-2
J gene: TRBJ2-1
CDR3 protein: CASSLAAGDMYEQFF

V gene: TRBV7-6
J gene: TRBJ1-1
CDR3 protein: CASSLLRAQNTEAFF

V gene: TRBV2
J gene: TRBJ1-5
CDR3 protein: CASSERSANQPQHF

V gene: TRBV6-6
J gene: TRBJ1-6
CDR3 protein: CASSYSGGYNSPLHF

V gene: TRBV7-2
J gene: TRBJ2-7
CDR3 protein: CASSLFPGVGYEQYF

V gene: TRBV10-3
J gene: TRBJ2-7
CDR3 protein: CAISESNRAYEQYF

V gene: TRBV6-6
J gene: TRBJ2-2
CDR3 protein: CAIRTGELFF

V gene: TRBV4-1
J gene: TRBJ1-1
CDR3 protein: CASSQERGRGEAFF

V gene: TRBV3-1/TRBV3-2
J gene: TRBJ2-1
CDR3 protein: CASSQGPPLAGGPQFF

V gene: TRBV19
J gene: TRBJ2-5
CDR3 protein: CASSMILAGVSGETQYF

V gene: TRBV10-3
J gene: TRBJ1-1
CDR3 protein: CAISESLSDRVRNTEAFF

V gene: TRBV5-1
J gene: TRBJ1-1
CDR3 protein: CASSRLADMNTEAFF

V gene: TRBV5-1
J gene: TRBJ2-3
CDR3 protein: CASSLRDSDTQYF

V gene: TRBV6-5
J gene: TRBJ1-2
CDR3 protein: CASSYSGHYGYTF

V gene: TRBV21-1
J gene: TRBJ1-6
CDR3 protein: CAREREDSPLHF

V gene: TRBV9
J gene: TRBJ1-4
CDR3 protein: CASSVGETGNEKLFF

V gene: TRBV19
J gene: TRBJ2-1
CDR3 protein: CASRPYGTGSSGGPGNEQFF

V gene: TRBV7-3
J gene: TRBJ2-7
CDR3 protein: CASSPPSGEQYF

V gene: TRBV5-1
J gene: TRBJ2-3
CDR3 protein: CASSFMDRETDTQYF

V gene: TRBV13
J gene: TRBJ2-2
CDR3 protein: CASQRWDSSNTGELFF

V gene: TRBV5-1
J gene: TRBJ2-7
CDR3 protein: CASSLDGGNEQYF

V gene: TRBV10-3
J gene: TRBJ1-3
CDR3 protein: CAISGGQGSFGNTIYF

V gene: TRBV5-1
J gene: TRBJ2-5
CDR3 protein: CASSPTGLAGLVQETQYF

V gene: TRBV15
J gene: TRBJ1-3
CDR3 protein: CATSRTGGGNTIYF

V gene: TRBV5-4
J gene: TRBJ1-1
CDR3 protein: CASSPRQGAGTEAFF

V gene: TRBV5-6
J gene: TRBJ2-1
CDR3 protein: CASSSLAGVFGEQFF

V gene: TRBV6-1
J gene: TRBJ1-3
CDR3 protein: CASSEAGQGTYTIYF

V gene: TRBV27
J gene: TRBJ1-2
CDR3 protein: CASTQAGGIGGYTF

V gene: TRBV5-4
J gene: TRBJ2-7
CDR3 protein: CASNRAGRDEQYF

V gene: TRBV15
J gene: TRBJ1-2
CDR3 protein: CATSRWRDRGGYTF

V gene: TRBV30
J gene: TRBJ1-4
CDR3 protein: CAWSWTGGEKLFF

V gene: TRBV2
J gene: TRBJ2-5
CDR3 protein: CASSPGGETQYF

V gene: TRBV9
J gene: TRBJ2-5
CDR3 protein: CASSAYLGTQYF

V gene: TRBV28
J gene: TRBJ2-7
CDR3 protein: CASTHGDSESYEQYF

V gene: TRBV19
J gene: TRBJ2-5
CDR3 protein: CASSIGQAYQETQYF

V gene: TRBV5-5
J gene: TRBJ1-1
CDR3 protein: CASSFNRNTEAFF

V gene: TRBV7-9
J gene: TRBJ2-3
CDR3 protein: CASSLAQDTQYF

V gene: TRBV5-1
J gene: TRBJ1-5
CDR3 protein: CASSPEGVQPQHF

V gene: TRBV5-4
J gene: TRBJ2-7
CDR3 protein: CASSSRGSYEQYF

V gene: TRBV29-1
J gene: TRBJ1-1
CDR3 protein: CSVDREVGTEAFF

V gene: TRBV7-3
J gene: TRBJ2-5
CDR3 protein: CASSPSASGRQTQYF

V gene: TRBV11-2
J gene: TRBJ2-7
CDR3 protein: CASSPKLAGGLSYEQYF

V gene: TRBV11-3
J gene: TRBJ2-3
CDR3 protein: CASSSERSGKDTQYF

V gene: TRBV30
J gene: TRBJ1-2
CDR3 protein: CAWSVTGYGYTF

V gene: TRBV5-5
J gene: TRBJ1-2
CDR3 protein: CASSLGASAGYGYTF

V gene: TRBV28
J gene: TRBJ2-5
CDR3 protein: CASSFGTSGLQETQYF

V gene: TRBV4-1
J gene: TRBJ1-5
CDR3 protein: CASSHSGSSYQPQHF